A single sample gave rise to the 9 T cell receptor beta chains below, sequenced in a study of blood T cell repertoires in COVID-19. Clones were read by immunoSEQ multiplex PCR, and TCRdb kept only the in-frame ones, dropping some. The sample has approximately 210,000 clones, approximately 80% seen once. Sequencing used PBMCs or T cells enriched from blood (not recorded which). The receptors here all came from a man aged 40-50 years who had recovered from COVID-19.

For this clone: The sample has other DNA sequences that encode this CDR3 too. The chain uses TRBV19 and TRBJ2-5; possibly TRBD1 for D (5 bases). Looked up from germline, CDR1 is LNHDA and CDR2 is SQIVND (reference sequence). CDR3 length: 13 residues. With 2 bases removed from V and 3 bases from J, the gap between germline ends came to 7 bases. CDR3 in DNA: TGTGCCAGTAGTATAAGCAGGGAAGAGACCCAGTACTTC. It encodes CASSISREETQYF.

The chain links TRBV5-8 to TRBJ1-5; 10 bases match TRBD1. Trimming removed 4 bases from V and 2 bases from J; junction bases left unmatched: 9. CDR1 is SGHTS, CDR2 YDEGEE, per germline. The CDR3 contains 17 residues. The CDR3 DNA reads TGTGCCAGCAGCCCGGGACAGGGGAGCTCGGGCAATCAGCCCCAGCATTTT. This gives the protein CASSPGQGSSGNQPQHF.

As to this clone: This specimen includes other DNA sequences encoding the same CDR3. The chain links TRBV28 to TRBJ1-1; perhaps TRBD1 as D (6 bases). Trimming took off 5 bases at V and 3 bases at J, with 10 bases between the two ends. Germline V gene data show CDR1 as MDHEN and CDR2 as SYDVKM. The CDR3 has 13 amino acids. The CDR3 reads CASSLPGDTEAFF. The CDR3 DNA sequence: TGTGCCAGCAGTCTGCCAGGGGACACTGAAGCTTTCTTT.

V and J are TRBV4-3 and TRBJ2-5, with TRBD2 as a possible D gene (7 bases). The CDR3 is 16 amino acids. Trimming removed 3 bases from V and 5 bases from J, with 19 bases in between. Germline values: CDR1 LGHNA, CDR2 YSLEER. The CDR3 is CASSQEGGGRRETQYF. The CDR3 DNA follows: TGCGCCAGCAGCCAGGAGGGAGGGGGGCGTCGTGAGACCCAGTACTTC.

This chain's CDR3 is CASSPTNQGTTEAFF. CDR3 DNA: TGTGCCAGCAGCCCTACCAATCAGGGGACCACTGAAGCTTTCTTT. The rearrangement links TRBV28 to TRBJ1-1; D perhaps matches TRBD1 (6 bases). Trimming took off 6 bases at V and 4 bases at J, with 18 bases between the two ends. The germline V gene has CDR1 MDHEN and CDR2 SYDVKM. This CDR3 comprises 15 residues.

The chain has TRBV28 and TRBJ2-5, with 8 bases lining up with TRBD1. The CDR3 length is 14 residues. The V gene's germline CDR1 is MDHEN and CDR2 SYDVKM. V gave up 2 bases and J gave up 2 bases; unmatched junction bases: 1. Written as DNA, the CDR3 is TGTGCCAGCAGTTTAAACAGGGGGCAAGAGACCCAGTACTTC. Amino acids: CASSLNRGQETQYF.

This sequence joins TRBV7-8 and TRBJ2-3; D perhaps matches TRBD2 (5 bases). In germline, CDR1 is SGHVS, CDR2 FQNEAQ. The V end lost 4 bases, the J end lost 8 bases, and 13 bases lay between the germline ends. CDR3 size: 13 residues. In DNA, the CDR3 is TGTGCCAGCAGCTCCATTAGCGAAGTTACGCAGTATTTT. As protein: CASSSISEVTQYF.

V and J are TRBV6-5 and TRBJ2-7; D is possibly TRBD1 (6 bases). Germline CDR1 MNHEY, CDR2 SVGAGI. This CDR3 comprises 13 residues. V lost 5 bases and J 6 bases, leaving 14 bases between the germline ends. CDR3 sequence: CASSLGQGREQYF. As DNA, the CDR3 is TGTGCCAGCAGTCTAGGGCAGGGGCGCGAGCAGTACTTC.

The chain couples TRBV5-1 to TRBJ2-1; 8 bases align to TRBD2. CDR3 length equals 16 residues. With 3 bases clipped from V and 4 bases from J, the junction kept 9 bases outside the gene matches. Germline V gives CDR1 SGHRS, CDR2 YFSETQ. CDR3 nucleotides: TGCGCCAGCAGCTCGCGCCTAGCGGGTTTATACAATGAGCAGTTCTTC. This translates into CASSSRLAGLYNEQFF.